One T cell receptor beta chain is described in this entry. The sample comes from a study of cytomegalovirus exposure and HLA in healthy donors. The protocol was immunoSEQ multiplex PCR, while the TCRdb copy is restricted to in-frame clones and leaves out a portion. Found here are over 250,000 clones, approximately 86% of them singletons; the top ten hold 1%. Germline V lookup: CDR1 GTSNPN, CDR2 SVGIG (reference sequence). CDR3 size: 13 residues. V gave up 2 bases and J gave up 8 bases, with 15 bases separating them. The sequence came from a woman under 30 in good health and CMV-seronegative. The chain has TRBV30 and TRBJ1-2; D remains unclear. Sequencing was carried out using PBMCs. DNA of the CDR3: TGTGCCTGGAGTAACAGTTATCCCGGAGGCTACACCTTC. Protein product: CAWSNSYPGGYTF. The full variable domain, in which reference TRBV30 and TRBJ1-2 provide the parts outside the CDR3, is SQTIHQWPATLVQPVGSPLSLECTVEGTSNPNLYWYRQAAGRGLQLLFYSVGIGQISSEVPQNLSASRPQDRQFILSSKKLLLSDSGFYLCAWSNSYPGGYTFGSGTRLTVV.